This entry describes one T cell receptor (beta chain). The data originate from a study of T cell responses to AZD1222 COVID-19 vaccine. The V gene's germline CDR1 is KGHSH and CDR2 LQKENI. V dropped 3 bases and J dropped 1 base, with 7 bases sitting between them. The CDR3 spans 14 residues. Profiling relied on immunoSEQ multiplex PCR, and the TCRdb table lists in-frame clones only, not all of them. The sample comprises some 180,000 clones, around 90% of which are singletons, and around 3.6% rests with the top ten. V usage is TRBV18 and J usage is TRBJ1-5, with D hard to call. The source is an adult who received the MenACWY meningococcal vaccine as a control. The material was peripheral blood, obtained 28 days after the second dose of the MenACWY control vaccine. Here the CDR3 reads CASSPQESNQPQHF. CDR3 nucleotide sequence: TGTGCCAGCTCACCCCAGGAAAGCAATCAGCCCCAGCATTTT.